This TCR beta chain was recorded in a study of blood T cell repertoires in COVID-19. Study information: The cDNA or gDNA used as material had been derived from T cells, B-cell-depleted T cells, or PBMCs.

V was clipped by 1 base and J by 0 bases; unmatched bases: 2. The germline CDR1 and CDR2 sequences are LGHNA and YNFKEQ. This CDR3 is 16 amino acids long. This clone occurred a few times. In the original analysis: Amplified reference gene primers provided the basis for estimating nucleated cell counts. Data came from immunoSEQ multiplex PCR; TCRdb stores just in-frame clones and leaves some out. V and J calls and clone size come straight from that table; D and trimming were deduced from the DNA. Found here are about 240,000 clones, roughly 86% of them singletons; the top ten hold 10% to 15%. This receptor was identified in a man of 80 years or more with acute or convalescent COVID-19. The chain joins TRBV4-2 to TRBJ2-7, with 11 bases matching TRBD2. What was sequenced was peripheral blood. CDR3 sequence: CASSQGLAGNSYEQYF. CDR3 bases: TGTGCCAGCAGCCAAGGACTAGCGGGAAACTCCTACGAGCAGTACTTC.